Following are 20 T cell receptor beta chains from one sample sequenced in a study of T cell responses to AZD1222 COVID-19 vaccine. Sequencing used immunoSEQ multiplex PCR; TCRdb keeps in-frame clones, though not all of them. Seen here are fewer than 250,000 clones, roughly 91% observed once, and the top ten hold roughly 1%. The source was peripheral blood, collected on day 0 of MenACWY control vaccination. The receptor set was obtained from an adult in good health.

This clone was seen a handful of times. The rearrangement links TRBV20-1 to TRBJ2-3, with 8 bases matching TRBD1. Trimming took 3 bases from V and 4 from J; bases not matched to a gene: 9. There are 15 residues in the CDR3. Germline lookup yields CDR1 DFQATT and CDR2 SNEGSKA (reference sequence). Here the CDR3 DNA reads TGCAGTGCTAGTACCTCGGACAGGGTGTCAGATACGCAGTATTTT. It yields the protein CSASTSDRVSDTQYF.

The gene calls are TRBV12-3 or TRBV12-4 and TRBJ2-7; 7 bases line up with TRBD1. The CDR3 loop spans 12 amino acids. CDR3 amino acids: CASSRTGDRLFV. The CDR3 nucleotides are TGTGCCAGCAGTCGCACCGGGGACAGACTCTTCGTC.

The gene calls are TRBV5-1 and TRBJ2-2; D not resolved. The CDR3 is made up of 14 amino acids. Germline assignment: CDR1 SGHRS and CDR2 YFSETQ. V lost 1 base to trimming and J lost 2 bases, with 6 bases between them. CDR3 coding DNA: TGCGCCAGCAGCTTGCAGCGTAACACCGGGGAGCTGTTTTTT. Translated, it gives CASSLQRNTGELFF. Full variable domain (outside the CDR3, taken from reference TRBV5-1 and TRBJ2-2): KAGVTQTPRYLIKTRGQQVTLSCSPISGHRSVSWYQQTPGQGLQFLFEYFSETQRNKGNFPGRFSGRQFSNSRSEMNVSTLELGDSALYLCASSLQRNTGELFFGEGSRLTVL.

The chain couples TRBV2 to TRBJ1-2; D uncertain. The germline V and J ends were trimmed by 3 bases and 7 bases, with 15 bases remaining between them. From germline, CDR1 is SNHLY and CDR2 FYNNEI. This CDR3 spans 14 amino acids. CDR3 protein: CASSEDKAAGGYTF. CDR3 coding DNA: TGTGCCAGCAGTGAGGATAAGGCCGCTGGTGGCTACACCTTC. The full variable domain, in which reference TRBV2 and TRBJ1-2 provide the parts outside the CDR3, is EPEVTQTPSHQVTQMGQEVILRCVPISNHLYFYWYRQILGQKVEFLVSFYNNEISEKSEIFDDQFSVERPDGSNFTLKIRSTKLEDSAMYFCASSEDKAAGGYTFGSGTRLTVV.

The CDR3 DNA is TGTGCCAGCAGCAACGGACGTCCGGCTGGCTACACCTTC. Protein product: CASSNGRPAGYTF. The chain uses TRBV28 and TRBJ1-2; no definite D call. In germline, CDR1 is MDHEN, CDR2 SYDVKM. Trimming shortened V by 6 bases and J by 7 bases, and 15 bases separated the two germline ends. The CDR3 consists of 13 residues.

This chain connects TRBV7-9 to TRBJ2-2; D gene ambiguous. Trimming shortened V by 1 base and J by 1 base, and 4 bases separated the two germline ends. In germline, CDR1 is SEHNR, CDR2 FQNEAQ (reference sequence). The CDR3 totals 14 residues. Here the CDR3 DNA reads TGTGCCAGCAGCTTAGGGCAGAACACCGGGGAGCTGTTTTTT. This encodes CASSLGQNTGELFF.

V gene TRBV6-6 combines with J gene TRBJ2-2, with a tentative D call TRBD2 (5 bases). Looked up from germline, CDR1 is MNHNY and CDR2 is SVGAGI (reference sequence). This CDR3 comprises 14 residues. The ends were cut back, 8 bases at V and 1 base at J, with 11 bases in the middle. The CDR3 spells CASGSRGNTGELFF. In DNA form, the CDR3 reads TGTGCCAGCGGCTCTCGGGGGAACACCGGGGAGCTGTTTTTT.

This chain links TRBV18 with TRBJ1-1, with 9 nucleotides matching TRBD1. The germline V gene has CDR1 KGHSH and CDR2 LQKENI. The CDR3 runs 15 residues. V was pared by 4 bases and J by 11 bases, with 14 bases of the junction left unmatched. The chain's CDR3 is CASSLEGQGRISAFF. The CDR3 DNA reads TGTGCCAGCTCACTCGAAGGACAGGGGAGGATTTCGGCTTTCTTT.

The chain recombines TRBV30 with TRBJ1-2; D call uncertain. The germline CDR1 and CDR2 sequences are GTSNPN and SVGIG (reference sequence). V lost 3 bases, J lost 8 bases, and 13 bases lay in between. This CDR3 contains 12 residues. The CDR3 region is CAWSHRVEGYTF. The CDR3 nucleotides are TGTGCCTGGAGCCACCGCGTCGAGGGCTACACCTTC.

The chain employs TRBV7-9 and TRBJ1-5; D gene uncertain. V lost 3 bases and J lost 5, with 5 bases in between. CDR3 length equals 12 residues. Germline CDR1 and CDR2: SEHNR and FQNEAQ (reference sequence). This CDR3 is CASSFIDQPQHF. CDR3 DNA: TGTGCCAGCAGCTTCATCGATCAGCCCCAGCATTTT.

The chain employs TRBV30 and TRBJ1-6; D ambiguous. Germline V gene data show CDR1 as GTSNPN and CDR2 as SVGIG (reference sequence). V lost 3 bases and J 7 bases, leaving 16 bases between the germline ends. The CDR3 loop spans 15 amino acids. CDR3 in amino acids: CAWRVGHSGNSPLHF. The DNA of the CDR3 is TGTGCCTGGAGAGTTGGTCACTCCGGGAATTCACCCCTCCACTTT.

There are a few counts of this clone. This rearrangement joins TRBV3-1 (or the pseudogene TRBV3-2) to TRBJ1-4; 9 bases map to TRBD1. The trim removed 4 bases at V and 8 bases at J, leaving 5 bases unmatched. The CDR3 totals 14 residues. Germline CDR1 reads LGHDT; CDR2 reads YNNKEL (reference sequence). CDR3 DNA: TGTGCCAGCAGCCCGGGACAGGGAAACGAAAAACTGTTTTTT. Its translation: CASSPGQGNEKLFF.

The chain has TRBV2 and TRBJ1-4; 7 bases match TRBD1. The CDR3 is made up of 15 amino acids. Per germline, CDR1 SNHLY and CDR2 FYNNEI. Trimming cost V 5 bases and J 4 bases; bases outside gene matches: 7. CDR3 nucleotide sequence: TGTGCCAGCAGTCGAGAAGGGGGCCGTAATGAAAAACTGTTTTTT. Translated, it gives CASSREGGRNEKLFF.

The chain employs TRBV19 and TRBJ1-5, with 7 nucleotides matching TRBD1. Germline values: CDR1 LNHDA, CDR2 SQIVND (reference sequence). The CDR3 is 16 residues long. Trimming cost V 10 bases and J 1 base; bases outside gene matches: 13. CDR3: CATKGANQGSNQPQHF. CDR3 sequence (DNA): TGTGCCACAAAGGGGGCCAACCAGGGGAGCAATCAGCCCCAGCATTTT. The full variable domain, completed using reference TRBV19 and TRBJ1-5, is DGGITQSPKYLFRKEGQNVTLSCEQNLNHDAMYWYRQDPGQGLRLIYYSQIVNDFQKGDIAEGYSVSREKKESFPLTVTSAQKNPTAFYLCATKGANQGSNQPQHFGDGTRLSIL.

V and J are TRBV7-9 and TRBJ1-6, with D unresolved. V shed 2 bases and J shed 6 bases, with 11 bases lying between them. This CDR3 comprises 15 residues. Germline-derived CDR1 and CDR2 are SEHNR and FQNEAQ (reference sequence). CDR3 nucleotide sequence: TGTGCCAGCAGCTTATCAAACGGGGTTAATTCACCCCTCCACTTT. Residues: CASSLSNGVNSPLHF.

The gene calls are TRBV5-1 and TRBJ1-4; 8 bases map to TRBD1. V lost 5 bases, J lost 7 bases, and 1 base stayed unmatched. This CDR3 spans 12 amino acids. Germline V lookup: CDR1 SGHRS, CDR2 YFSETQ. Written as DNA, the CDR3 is TGCGCCAGCAGACAGGGGGGTGAAAAACTGTTTTTT. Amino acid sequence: CASRQGGEKLFF.

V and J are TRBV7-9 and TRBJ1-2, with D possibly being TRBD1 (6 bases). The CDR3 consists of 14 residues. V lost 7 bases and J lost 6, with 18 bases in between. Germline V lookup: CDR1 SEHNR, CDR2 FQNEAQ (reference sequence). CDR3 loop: CASNEDSEQNGYTF. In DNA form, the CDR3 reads TGTGCCAGCAACGAGGACAGCGAGCAAAATGGCTACACCTTC.

The CDR3 protein is CASSYSLGVNQPQHF. The CDR3 DNA follows: TGTGCCAGCAGTTACTCGCTGGGCGTAAATCAGCCCCAGCATTTT. V is TRBV6-6 and J is TRBJ1-5; no definite D call. Per the germline V gene, CDR1 is MNHNY and CDR2 is SVGAGI (reference sequence). V was shortened by 0 bases and J by 4 bases, with 10 bases between the two germline ends. CDR3 length: 15 residues.

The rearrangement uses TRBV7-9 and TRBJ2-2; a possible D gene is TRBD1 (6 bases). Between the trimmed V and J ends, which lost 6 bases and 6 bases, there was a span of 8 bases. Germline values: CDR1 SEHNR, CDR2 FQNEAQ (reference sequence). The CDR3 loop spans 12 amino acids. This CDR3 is CASRTGSGELFF. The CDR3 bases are TGTGCCAGCAGGACAGGTTCCGGGGAGCTGTTTTTT.

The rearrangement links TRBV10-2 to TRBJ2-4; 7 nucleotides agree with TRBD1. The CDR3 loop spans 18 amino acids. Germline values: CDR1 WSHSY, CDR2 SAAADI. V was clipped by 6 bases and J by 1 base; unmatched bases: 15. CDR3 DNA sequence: TGCGCCAGCAGAGACAGGGCCTCAACTATCGTGGCCAAAAACATTCAGTACTTC. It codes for CASRDRASTIVAKNIQYF.